This T cell receptor (beta chain) was found in a study of blood T cell repertoires in COVID-19. Study-wide context: The study counted Cohort 3 donors as recovered given two negative PCRs, clearance, or symptom resolution. Samples of COVID-19 (acute and convalescent) were obtained from the United States, Italy and Spain. T cells, B-cell-depleted T cells, or PBMCs supplied cDNA or gDNA.

Participants had their cohort set by participant-reported clinical history. This CDR3 contains 14 residues. V shed 7 bases and J shed 3 bases, with 13 bases lying between them. Germline CDR1 reads MNHEY; CDR2 reads SVGAGI. TCRdb keeps only in-frame clones here, not all; method: immunoSEQ multiplex PCR. The repertoire consists of 300,000 to 450,000 clones, with approximately 89% occurring once and the leading ten covering approximately 1.9%. The origin of this receptor is a man aged 40-55 years in a cohort exposed to, infected with or recovered from COVID-19 (not recorded which). The sample was PBMCs or T cells enriched from blood (not recorded which). The gene calls are TRBV6-5 and TRBJ2-1; weak D call: TRBD2 (6 bases). CDR3 sequence (DNA): TGTGCCAGCACCCCGGGACTCCACTACAATGAGCAGTTCTTC. It is translated as CASTPGLHYNEQFF.